Following are 6 T cell receptor beta chains from one sample sequenced in a study of blood T cell repertoires in COVID-19. The assay was immunoSEQ multiplex PCR, and TCRdb's table has in-frame clones only and misses some. There are more than 25,000 clones in the sample; approximately 90% occur only once, and roughly 5% lies in the top ten. Sequencing used peripheral blood. The receptors stem from a man aged 55 to 70 with active COVID-19.

This chain connects TRBV2 to TRBJ2-7, with D perhaps matching TRBD1 (6 bases). Trimming took 5 bases from V and 1 from J, leaving 12 bases between them. In germline, CDR1 is SNHLY, CDR2 FYNNEI. CDR3 size: 14 residues. The CDR3 DNA reads as TGTGCCAGCAGTCCTCGGGACATTTCCTACGAGCAGTACTTC. Its protein is CASSPRDISYEQYF.

The J gene is TRBJ2-2, the V gene TRBV7-6; 12 bases agree with TRBD2. V lost 2 bases, J lost 6 bases, and 7 bases stayed unmatched. The CDR3 contains 17 residues. Germline V gives CDR1 SGHVS, CDR2 FNYEAQ. The CDR3 loop is CASSLPLAGGQSGELFF. Here the CDR3 DNA reads TGTGCCAGCAGCTTACCTCTAGCGGGGGGGCAATCCGGGGAGCTGTTTTTT.

This chain connects TRBV4-1 to TRBJ2-2; no clear D gene. This CDR3 has 15 amino acids. Trimming pared 1 base from V and 5 bases from J, leaving 11 bases between. From germline, CDR1 is MGHRA and CDR2 YSYEKL. CDR3 nucleotide sequence: TGCGCCAGCAGCCAAGGAGACATGAGAACCGGGGAGCTGTTTTTT. This codes for CASSQGDMRTGELFF.

CDR3 bases: TGTGCCAGTTCGGGATTCTATACTGAAGCTTTCTTT. This sequence encodes CASSGFYTEAFF. The rearrangement links TRBV6-5 to TRBJ1-1; D is uncertain. The CDR3 spans 12 residues. Looked up from germline, CDR1 is MNHEY and CDR2 is SVGAGI. V was cut by 9 bases and J by 5 bases, with 13 bases left in between.

This chain connects TRBV9 to TRBJ1-3; 11 positions agree with TRBD1. Germline CDR1 reads SGDLS; CDR2 reads YYNGEE. CDR3 length: 17 residues. J gave up 0 bases and V 1 base, and 3 bases lay outside the gene matches. This chain's CDR3 is CASSVSGTGGSGNTIYF. CDR3 bases: TGTGCCAGCAGCGTATCCGGGACAGGGGGCTCTGGAAACACCATATATTTT.

As DNA, the CDR3 is TGTGCCAGCAGTGAAGCCACTGGACTAGCGGGGGGACATACGCAGTATTTT. Translating gives CASSEATGLAGGHTQYF. This chain connects TRBV6-1 to TRBJ2-3; 14 bases fit TRBD2. Losses at the gene ends were 0 bases for V and 7 bases for J; bases not matched to a gene: 6. The CDR3 is made up of 17 amino acids. Per germline, CDR1 MNHNS and CDR2 SASEGT.